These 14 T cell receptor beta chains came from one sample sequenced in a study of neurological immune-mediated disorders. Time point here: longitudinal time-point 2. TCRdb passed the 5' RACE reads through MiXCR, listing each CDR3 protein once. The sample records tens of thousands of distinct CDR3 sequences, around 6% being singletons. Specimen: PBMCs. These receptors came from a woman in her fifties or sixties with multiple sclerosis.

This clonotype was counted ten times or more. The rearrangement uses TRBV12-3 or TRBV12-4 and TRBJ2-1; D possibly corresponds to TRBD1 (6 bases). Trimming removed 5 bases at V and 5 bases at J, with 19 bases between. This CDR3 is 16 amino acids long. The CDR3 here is CASSARRTAVNNEQFF. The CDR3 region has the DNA TGTGCCAGCAGTGCCAGACGGACAGCGGTAAACAATGAGCAGTTCTTC.

The CDR3 spells CASSFNVARNQETQYF. CDR3 bases: TGTGCCAGCAGCTTTAATGTCGCCAGGAACCAAGAGACCCAGTACTTC. This rearrangement joins TRBV11-2 to TRBJ2-5; D is undetermined. Germline V gene data show CDR1 as SGHAT and CDR2 as FQNNGV. The CDR3 is made up of 16 amino acids. V was cut by 3 bases and J by 0 bases, with 14 bases left in between.

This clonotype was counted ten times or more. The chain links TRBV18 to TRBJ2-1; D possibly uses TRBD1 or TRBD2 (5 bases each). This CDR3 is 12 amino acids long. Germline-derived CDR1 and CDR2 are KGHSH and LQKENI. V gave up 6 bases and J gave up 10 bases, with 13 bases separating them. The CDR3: CASSRGASEQFF. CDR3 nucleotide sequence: TGTGCCAGCTCCCGGGGCGCCTCAGAGCAGTTCTTC. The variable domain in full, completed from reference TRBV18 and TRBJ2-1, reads NAGVMQNPRHLVRRRGQEARLRCSPMKGHSHVYWYRQLPEEGLKFMVYLQKENIIDESGMPKERFSAEFPKEGPSILRIQQVVRGDSAAYFCASSRGASEQFFGPGTRLTVL.

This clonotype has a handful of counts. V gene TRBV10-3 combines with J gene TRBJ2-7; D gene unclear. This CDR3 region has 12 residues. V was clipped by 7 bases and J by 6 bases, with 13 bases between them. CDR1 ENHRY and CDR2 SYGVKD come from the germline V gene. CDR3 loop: CAITPNRVEQYF. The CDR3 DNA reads TGTGCCATCACCCCAAACCGGGTCGAGCAGTACTTC.

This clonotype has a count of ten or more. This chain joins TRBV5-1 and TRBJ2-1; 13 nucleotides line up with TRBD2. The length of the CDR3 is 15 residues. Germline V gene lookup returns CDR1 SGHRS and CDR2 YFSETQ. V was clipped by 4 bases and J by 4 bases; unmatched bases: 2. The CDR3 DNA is TGCGCCAGCAGCGTGACTAGCGGGGGGTACAATGAGCAGTTCTTC. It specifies CASSVTSGGYNEQFF.

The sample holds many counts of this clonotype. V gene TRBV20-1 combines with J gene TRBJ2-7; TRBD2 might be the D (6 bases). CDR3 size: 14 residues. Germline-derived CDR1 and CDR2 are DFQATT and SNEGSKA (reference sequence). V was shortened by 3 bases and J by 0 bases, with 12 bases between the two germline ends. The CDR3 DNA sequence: TGCAGTGCTAGGGGGGGATCGGGCTCCTACGAGCAGTACTTC. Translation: CSARGGSGSYEQYF.

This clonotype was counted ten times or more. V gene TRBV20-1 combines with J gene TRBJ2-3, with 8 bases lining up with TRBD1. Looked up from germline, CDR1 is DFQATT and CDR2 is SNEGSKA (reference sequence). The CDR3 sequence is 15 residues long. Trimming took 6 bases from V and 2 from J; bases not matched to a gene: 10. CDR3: CSAEDRVSPTDTQYF. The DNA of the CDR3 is TGCAGTGCCGAGGACAGGGTCTCCCCCACAGATACGCAGTATTTT.

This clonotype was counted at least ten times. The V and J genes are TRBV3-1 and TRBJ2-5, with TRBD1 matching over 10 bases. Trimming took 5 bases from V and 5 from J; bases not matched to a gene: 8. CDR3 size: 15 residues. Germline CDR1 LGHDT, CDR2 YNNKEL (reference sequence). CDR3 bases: TGTGCCAGCAGCTGGCCGACAGGGGGCGAGGAGACCCAGTACTTC. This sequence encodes CASSWPTGGEETQYF.

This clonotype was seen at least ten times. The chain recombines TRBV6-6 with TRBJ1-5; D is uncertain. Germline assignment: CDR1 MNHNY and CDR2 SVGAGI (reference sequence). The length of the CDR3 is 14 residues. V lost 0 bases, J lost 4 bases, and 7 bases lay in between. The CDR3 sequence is CASSYSGGNQPQHF. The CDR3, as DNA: TGTGCCAGCAGTTACTCTGGAGGGAATCAGCCCCAGCATTTT.

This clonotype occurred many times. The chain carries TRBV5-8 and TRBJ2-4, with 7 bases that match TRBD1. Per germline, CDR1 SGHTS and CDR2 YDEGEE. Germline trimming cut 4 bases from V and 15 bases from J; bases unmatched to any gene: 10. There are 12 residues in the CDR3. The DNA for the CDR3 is TGTGCCAGCAGCCGAAGACAGGGTGGTTCGTACTTC. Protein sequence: CASSRRQGGSYF.

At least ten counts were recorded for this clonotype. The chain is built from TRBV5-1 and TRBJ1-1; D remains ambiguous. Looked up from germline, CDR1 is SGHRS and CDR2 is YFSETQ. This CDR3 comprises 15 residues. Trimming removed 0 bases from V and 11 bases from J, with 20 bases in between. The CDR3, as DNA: TGCGCCAGCAGCTTGGGTGACTTTTCTTTCGCTGGGGCTTTCTTT. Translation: CASSLGDFSFAGAFF. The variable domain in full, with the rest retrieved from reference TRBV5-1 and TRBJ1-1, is KAGVTQTPRYLIKTRGQQVTLSCSPISGHRSVSWYQQTPGQGLQFLFEYFSETQRNKGNFPGRFSGRQFSNSRSEMNVSTLELGDSALYLCASSLGDFSFAGAFFGQGTRLTVV.

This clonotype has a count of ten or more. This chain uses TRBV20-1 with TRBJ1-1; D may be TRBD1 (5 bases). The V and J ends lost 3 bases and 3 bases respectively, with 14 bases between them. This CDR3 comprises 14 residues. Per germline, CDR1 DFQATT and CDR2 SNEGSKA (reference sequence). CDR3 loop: CSARLEGPHTEAFF. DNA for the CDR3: TGCAGTGCTAGGCTAGAGGGGCCCCACACTGAAGCTTTCTTT.

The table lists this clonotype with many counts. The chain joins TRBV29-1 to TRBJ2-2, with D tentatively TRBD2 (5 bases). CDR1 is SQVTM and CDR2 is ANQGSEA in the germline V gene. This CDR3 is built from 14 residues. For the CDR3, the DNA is TGCAGTGGAGGCGCCTCGGGTATGACCGGGGAGCTGTTTTTT. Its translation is CSGGASGMTGELFF.

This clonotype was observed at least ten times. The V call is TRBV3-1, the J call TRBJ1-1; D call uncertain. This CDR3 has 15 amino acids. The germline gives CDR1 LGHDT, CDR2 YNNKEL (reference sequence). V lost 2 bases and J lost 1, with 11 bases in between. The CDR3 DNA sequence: TGTGCCAGCAGCCAAAGTGCCGGGAGGAACACTGAAGCTTTCTTT. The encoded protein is CASSQSAGRNTEAFF.